This TCR beta chain was retrieved from a study of T cells in Graves' hyperthyroidism and ophthalmopathy (dated by TCRdb to between 2018 and 2021). In the study overall: Peripheral blood was collected at initial diagnosis, before any treatment. For training and testing, the 100 or so patients in the discovery cohort were randomly divided in a 7:3 ratio. TCR Vbeta CDR3 sequencing of some 140 peripheral blood samples (over 40 ophthalmopathy, 75 to 80 hyperthyroidism and about 17 progressor patients) is reported in the paper. A discovery cohort of about a hundred patients, fewer than 50 with Graves' ophthalmopathy and 57 with stable Graves' hyperthyroidism, was used to find distinguishing TCR V-J signatures. Whether ophthalmopathy could be predicted prospectively was tested in an independent validation cohort made up of roughly 20 hyperthyroidism patients plus 17 patients who later progressed to ophthalmopathy. After sampling, hyperthyroidism patients received methimazole starting at 30 mg daily, and ophthalmopathy patients received high-dose intravenous methylprednisolone. Thyroid tissue and blood T-cell repertoires from six or seven Graves' hyperthyroidism patients were also compared in the study. Results the study describes overall, beyond this receptor: A model built on a 13 V-J signature distinguished ophthalmopathy from stable hyperthyroidism, reaching roughly 88% sensitivity and approximately 81% specificity in cross-validation and 80%/75% in testing. Sample size was not statistically predetermined, and investigators were not blinded to group allocation. In validation, the model predicted progression to ophthalmopathy with just under 71% sensitivity and less than 75% specificity, a median of approximately 6.5 months before onset. Most expanded thyroid clonotypes (frequency above 0.001) were also detected in blood, suggesting blood repertoires may reflect thyroid immune responses.

This clonotype has just a few counts. There is no known antigen for this receptor. One base away there is no much larger clone; base qualities are not given. Graves' hyperthyroidism was defined as stable when no progression to ophthalmopathy occurred over 18 months of follow-up. Hyperthyroidism patients were newly diagnosed, with disease duration under 2 months, and aged 18 to 65 years. Patients with uncontrolled infections, other autoimmune diseases, pregnancy or lactation were excluded. Diagnoses were established on the basis of clinical symptoms, serum thyroxine and TRAb, thyroid ultrasound, and orbital computed tomography. PBMCs were isolated from about 10 ml of fresh peripheral blood by Ficoll-Paque density gradient centrifugation. Total RNA was extracted using Trizol reagent, and RNA quality was assessed on an Agilent 2100 Bioanalyzer. The germline V gene (reference sequence) gives CDR1 as LGHDT and CDR2 as YNNKEL. Reading from cysteine to phenylalanine, the CDR3 counts 12 amino acids. The read is trimmed to its CDR3 DNA, 36 bases read in frame from base 1. V is reduced by 4 bases and J by 10 bases, leaving a spacing of 12 bases between them.

TCR beta CDR3 regions were amplified from RNA transcripts. The first round of RT-PCR for the TCR CDR3 was performed with the HTBI primer set and the Qiagen OneStep RT-PCR kit. A second multiplex PCR round built the libraries, followed by size selection and purification. Paired-end sequencing of the libraries was performed with 100 bp reads on an Illumina HiSeq2000. As for the authors' bioinformatics: SOAPnuke was used to process the raw data, throwing out any read that contained adapters or uncalled bases, had a mean Phred below 15, or lacked an exact constant-primer or identifier match. High-quality paired reads were merged with COPE v1.2.5, and unique nucleotide sequences were defined as clonotypes. MiTCR v1.1 was used to align clonotypes to the IMGT TRBV, TRBD and TRBJ reference segments. The analysis included only V-J combinations with a frequency above 0.0001, which together covered around 99% of the repertoires. A TCS score was defined as the ratio between F50 (clonal expansion) and ExV (chaos), using BLOSUM62-based TCRdist between CDR3 peptides within each V-J. Welch's t-statistics and random forest reduced around 510 V-J features to 13, which were used in a naive Bayes classifier (R e1071). TCRdb reanalyzed the raw reads on its own, using fastp at Q25 for trimming and MiXCR for clone calling, and kept in-frame beta chains. CDR3 protein duplicates are merged, each entry listing the most common genes and DNA. The V and J calls come from TCRdb's annotation, not from the publication. Present in this sample are 600,000 to 900,000 distinct CDR3 sequences, approximately 16% of which were seen just once. The ten largest clones represent about 8.4% of the sample.

The V and J genes are TRBV3-1 and TRBJ2-3, with an unclear D gene assignment. The clonotype was recovered from a man between 18 and 29 years old with Graves' hyperthyroidism. Source material: blood. The bases read TGTGCCAGCAGCCTGACCCGCCGTGCGCAGTATTTT. Its protein reads: CASSLTRRAQYF.